The rows below give T cell receptor beta chains drawn from one sample of a study of blood T cell repertoires in COVID-19. Using immunoSEQ multiplex PCR, the repertoire was profiled, and TCRdb retains in-frame clones only, with some absent. The profile covers under 200,000 clones, with 80% to 90% appearing a single time and around 8.3% taken by the ten largest. Material: peripheral blood. The origin of the receptors is a man in his 60s with acute or convalescent COVID-19. Both conserved end residues are part of each CDR3. D genes are given only for firm matches. Not every row has a clone size; where given, it reads once, few, many or a size class.

clone_size j_call d_call v_call cdr3_aa cdr3_nt
NA TRBJ2-7 TRBD1 TRBV2 CASAGQGTYEQYF TGTGCCAGCGCGGGACAGGGGACCTACGAGCAGTACTTC
NA TRBJ2-7 TRBD1 TRBV18 CASSLDRGLYF TGTGCCAGCTCACTGGACAGGGGCCTGTACTTC
NA TRBJ2-1 TRBD2 TRBV28 CASSRTSGRAEQFF TGTGCCAGCAGTAGGACTAGCGGGAGGGCTGAGCAGTTCTTC
NA TRBJ2-7 TRBD2 TRBV28 CASSLSGSGSYEQYF TGTGCCAGCAGTTTAAGCGGGAGTGGCTCCTACGAGCAGTACTTC
few TRBJ2-2 TRBD2 TRBV28 CASRGGSGGGRGQVFF TGTGCCAGCAGAGGGGGATCTGGCGGCGGGAGGGGTCAGGTGTTTTTT
NA TRBJ1-4 TRBD1 TRBV29-1 CSVGQGSGNEKLFF TGCAGCGTAGGACAGGGGTCTGGTAATGAAAAACTGTTTTTT
NA TRBJ2-7 TRBD2 TRBV20-1 CSASDGTRLVQYF TGCAGTGCTAGTGACGGGACTAGGTTAGTGCAGTACTTC
many TRBJ2-7 NA TRBV6-6 CASSPIQGISYEQYF TGTGCCAGCAGTCCCATTCAGGGAATCTCCTACGAGCAGTACTTC
NA TRBJ2-7 TRBD2 TRBV18 CASSPGLAGVYEQYF TGTGCCAGCTCACCCGGACTAGCGGGAGTGTACGAGCAGTACTTC
NA TRBJ1-2 TRBD1 TRBV18 CASSPSNRGNGYTF TGTGCCAGCTCACCGTCTAACAGGGGGAATGGCTACACCTTC
NA TRBJ1-1 NA TRBV11-2 CASSLDGRYTEAFF TGTGCCAGCAGCTTAGATGGGAGGTACACTGAAGCTTTCTTT
once TRBJ2-2 NA TRBV5-6 CASSLRQGTTGELFF TGTGCCAGCAGCTTAAGGCAGGGGACCACCGGGGAGCTGTTTTTT
NA TRBJ2-5 NA TRBV2 CASRPSGGAETQYF TGTGCCAGCAGGCCCTCCGGGGGAGCGGAGACCCAGTACTTC
NA TRBJ2-1 TRBD2 TRBV9 CASSALVGLAFYNEQFF TGTGCCAGCAGCGCCCTCGTCGGACTAGCGTTCTACAATGAGCAGTTCTTC
NA TRBJ1-5 NA TRBV6-5 CASRTENSNQPQHF TGTGCCAGCAGAACCGAGAATAGCAATCAGCCCCAGCATTTT
NA TRBJ1-2 TRBD1 TRBV6-5 CASSLDRDYGYTF TGTGCCAGCAGCTTGGACAGGGACTATGGCTACACCTTC
many TRBJ2-7 TRBD1 TRBV3-1/TRBV3-2 CASSQDPDRAYEQYF TGTGCCAGCAGCCAAGATCCGGACAGGGCCTACGAGCAGTACTTC
NA TRBJ1-2 NA TRBV6-5 CASSGEGYGYTF TGTGCCAGCAGCGGCGAGGGCTATGGCTACACCTTC
NA TRBJ1-5 NA TRBV21-1 CASSKEGGPWEPPQHF TGTGCCAGCAGCAAAGAAGGGGGCCCCTGGGAACCGCCCCAGCATTTT
NA TRBJ2-2 TRBD2 TRBV4-2 CASSQGTSGRNTGELFF TGTGCCAGCAGCCAGGGTACTAGCGGGAGGAACACCGGGGAGCTGTTTTTT
NA TRBJ1-2 NA TRBV19 CASSIDSLRRELYGYTF TGTGCCAGTAGTATAGATTCTCTTCGACGGGAACTCTATGGCTACACCTTC
NA TRBJ1-1 NA TRBV12-3/TRBV12-4 CASTTGYTEAFF TGTGCCAGCACTACAGGGTACACTGAAGCTTTCTTT
NA TRBJ2-1 TRBD2 TRBV29-1 CSVPAGVSYNEQFF TGCAGCGTACCAGCGGGAGTATCATACAATGAGCAGTTCTTC
NA TRBJ2-7 NA TRBV7-9 CASSSQEFYEQYF TGTGCCAGCAGCTCGCAGGAATTCTACGAGCAGTACTTC
NA TRBJ2-3 NA TRBV13 CASSDLREGETDTQYF TGTGCCAGCAGCGACCTAAGAGAGGGGGAAACAGATACGCAGTATTTT
many TRBJ1-2 NA TRBV4-1 CASSQDWANYGYTF TGCGCCAGCAGCCAAGATTGGGCCAACTATGGCTACACCTTC
NA TRBJ2-7 NA TRBV5-1 CASSLNAGTYEQYF TGCGCCAGCAGCTTGAATGCGGGGACCTACGAGCAGTACTTC
NA TRBJ2-5 NA TRBV6-5 CASSFRDWQQGTQYF TGTGCCAGCAGTTTCCGGGACTGGCAGCAAGGGACCCAGTACTTC
NA TRBJ1-2 NA TRBV5-4 CASSRREGYGYTF TGTGCCAGCAGCAGAAGGGAGGGCTATGGCTACACCTTC
NA TRBJ2-5 NA TRBV7-9 CASSFRSDQETQYF TGTGCCAGCAGCTTTCGCTCAGACCAAGAGACCCAGTACTTC
NA TRBJ1-4 TRBD1 TRBV6-6 CASSYSGRGTEKLFF TGTGCCAGCAGTTACTCGGGCAGGGGGACTGAAAAACTGTTTTTT
NA TRBJ2-4 NA TRBV29-1 CSVEEGRTRYF TGCAGCGTTGAAGAGGGGCGCACGAGGTACTTC
NA TRBJ2-7 NA TRBV25-1 CASSDTGFLEQYF TGTGCCAGCAGTGACACAGGATTCCTCGAGCAGTACTTC
NA TRBJ2-5 TRBD2 TRBV5-1 CASSFGTSGETQYF TGCGCCAGCAGCTTTGGGACTAGCGGAGAGACCCAGTACTTC
NA TRBJ2-2 TRBD2 TRBV2 CASSERASGMGSTGELFF TGTGCCAGCAGTGAAAGGGCTAGCGGGATGGGTTCCACCGGGGAGCTGTTTTTT
few TRBJ1-1 NA TRBV29-1 CSVPRWAGTEAFF TGCAGCGTTCCCCGCTGGGCAGGAACTGAAGCTTTCTTT
NA TRBJ2-7 NA TRBV5-1 CASSPREWAYEQYF TGCGCCAGCAGTCCTCGGGAGTGGGCCTACGAGCAGTACTTC
NA TRBJ1-1 NA TRBV23-1 CASTLDRPNTEAFF TGCGCCAGCACCTTAGACAGGCCGAACACTGAAGCTTTCTTT
NA TRBJ2-3 NA TRBV19 CASTSTWGDTDTQYF TGTGCCAGTACCTCAACCTGGGGGGACACAGATACGCAGTATTTT
NA TRBJ2-2 NA TRBV7-3 CASSPPGLNTGELFF TGTGCCAGCAGTCCACCGGGACTGAACACCGGGGAGCTGTTTTTT
NA TRBJ1-1 NA TRBV3-1/TRBV3-2 CASSPRRALNTEAFF TGTGCCAGCAGCCCGAGGAGGGCCTTGAACACTGAAGCTTTCTTT
NA TRBJ1-1 NA TRBV10-3 CVLRGGENTEAFF TGTGTCCTCCGGGGGGGTGAGAACACTGAAGCTTTCTTT
NA TRBJ2-1 NA TRBV28 CASSFLPEQGLWNEQFF TGTGCCAGCAGTTTTCTTCCCGAACAGGGATTATGGAATGAGCAGTTCTTC
NA TRBJ1-5 NA TRBV27 CASSLRQNQPQHF TGTGCCAGCAGTCTTCGACAGAATCAGCCCCAGCATTTT
NA TRBJ2-3 NA TRBV20-1 CSASWRSTDTQYF TGCAGTGCTAGTTGGAGGAGCACAGATACGCAGTATTTT
NA TRBJ2-7 TRBD2 TRBV10-3 CAISDLAGAYEQYF TGTGCCATCAGTGACCTAGCGGGAGCCTACGAGCAGTACTTC
NA TRBJ1-1 NA TRBV6-5 CASSPTGTRGAFF TGTGCCAGCAGTCCTACAGGGACCCGAGGAGCTTTCTTT
NA TRBJ2-1 TRBD2 TRBV9 CASTPQTSGYNEQFF TGTGCCAGCACCCCCCAAACTAGCGGTTACAATGAGCAGTTCTTC
NA TRBJ2-3 TRBD1 TRBV6-6 CASTHRGGTDTQYF TGTGCCAGCACGCACAGGGGTGGAACAGATACGCAGTATTTT
NA TRBJ1-5 TRBD1 TRBV6-6 CASSYRPGQEHF TGTGCCAGCAGTTACCGACCGGGACAGGAGCATTTT